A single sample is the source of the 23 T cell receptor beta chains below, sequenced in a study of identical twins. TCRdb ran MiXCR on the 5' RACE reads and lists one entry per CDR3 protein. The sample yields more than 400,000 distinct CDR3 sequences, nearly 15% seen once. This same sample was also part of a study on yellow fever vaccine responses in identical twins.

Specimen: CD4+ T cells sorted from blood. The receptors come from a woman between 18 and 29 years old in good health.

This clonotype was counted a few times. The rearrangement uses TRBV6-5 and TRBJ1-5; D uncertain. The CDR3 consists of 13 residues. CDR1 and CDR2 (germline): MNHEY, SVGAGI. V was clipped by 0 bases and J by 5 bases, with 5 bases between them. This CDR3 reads CASSYSLYQPQHF. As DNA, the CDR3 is TGTGCCAGCAGTTACTCCCTATATCAGCCCCAGCATTTT.

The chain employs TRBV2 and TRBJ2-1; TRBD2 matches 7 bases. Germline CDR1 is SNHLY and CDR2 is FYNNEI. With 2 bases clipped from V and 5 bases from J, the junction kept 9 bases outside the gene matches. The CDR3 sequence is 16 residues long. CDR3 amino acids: CASSEFGGSLNNEQFF. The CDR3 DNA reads TGTGCCAGCAGTGAATTCGGCGGGAGCTTAAACAATGAGCAGTTCTTC.

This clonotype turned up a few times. The CDR3 spells CASSPPPVWGVSYNEQFF. DNA of the CDR3: TGTGCCAGCTCACCCCCCCCCGTGTGGGGGGTCTCCTACAATGAGCAGTTCTTC. The chain recombines TRBV18 with TRBJ2-1, with D possibly matching TRBD2 (6 bases). This CDR3 spans 18 amino acids. Germline CDR1 reads KGHSH; CDR2 reads LQKENI. V lost 3 bases and J 0 bases, leaving 18 bases between the germline ends.

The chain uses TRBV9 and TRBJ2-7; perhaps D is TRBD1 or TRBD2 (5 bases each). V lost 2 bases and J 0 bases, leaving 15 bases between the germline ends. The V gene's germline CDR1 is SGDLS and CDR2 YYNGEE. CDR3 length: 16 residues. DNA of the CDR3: TGTGCCAGCAGCGTGGGATTAGGGACGAGCTCCTACGAGCAGTACTTC. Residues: CASSVGLGTSSYEQYF.

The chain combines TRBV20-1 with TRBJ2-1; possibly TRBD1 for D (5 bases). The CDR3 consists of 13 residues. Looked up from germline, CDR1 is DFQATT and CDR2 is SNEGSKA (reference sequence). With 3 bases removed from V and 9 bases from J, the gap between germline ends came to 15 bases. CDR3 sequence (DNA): TGCAGTGCTAGGACAGCCGCCGTGAGTGAGCAGTTCTTC. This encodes CSARTAAVSEQFF.

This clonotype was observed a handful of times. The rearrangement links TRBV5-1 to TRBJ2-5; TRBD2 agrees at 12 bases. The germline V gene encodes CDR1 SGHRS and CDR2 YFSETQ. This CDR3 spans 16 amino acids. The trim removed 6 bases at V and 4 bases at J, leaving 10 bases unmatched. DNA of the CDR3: TGCGCCAGCAACCCTAAACCGGGACTAGCGGGAGAGACCCAGTACTTC. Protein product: CASNPKPGLAGETQYF.

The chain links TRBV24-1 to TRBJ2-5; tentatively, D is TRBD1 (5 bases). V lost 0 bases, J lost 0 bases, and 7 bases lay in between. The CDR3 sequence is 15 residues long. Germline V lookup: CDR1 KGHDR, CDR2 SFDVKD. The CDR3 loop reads CATSDLQGDQETQYF. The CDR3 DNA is TGTGCCACCAGTGATTTGCAAGGGGACCAAGAGACCCAGTACTTC.

DNA of the CDR3: TGTGCCAGCAGGCCGGGAGTCTATGGCTACACCTTC. Residues: CASRPGVYGYTF. The chain recombines TRBV25-1 with TRBJ1-2; D is unresolved. This CDR3 is built from 12 residues. The V end was cut by 6 bases, the J end by 4 bases, with 9 bases between. Germline V lookup: CDR1 MGHDK, CDR2 SYGVNS.

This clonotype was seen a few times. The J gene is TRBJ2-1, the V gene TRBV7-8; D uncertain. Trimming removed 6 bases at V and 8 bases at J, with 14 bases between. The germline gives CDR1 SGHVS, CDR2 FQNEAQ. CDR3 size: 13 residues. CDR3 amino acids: CASRPTWLYEQFF. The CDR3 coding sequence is TGTGCCAGCAGGCCTACCTGGCTTTATGAGCAGTTCTTC.

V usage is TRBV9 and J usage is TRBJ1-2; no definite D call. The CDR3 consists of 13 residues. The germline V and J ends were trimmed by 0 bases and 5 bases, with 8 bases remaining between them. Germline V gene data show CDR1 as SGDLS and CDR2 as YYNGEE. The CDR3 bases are TGTGCCAGCAGCGTAGATACGGCTTATGGCTACACCTTC. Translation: CASSVDTAYGYTF.

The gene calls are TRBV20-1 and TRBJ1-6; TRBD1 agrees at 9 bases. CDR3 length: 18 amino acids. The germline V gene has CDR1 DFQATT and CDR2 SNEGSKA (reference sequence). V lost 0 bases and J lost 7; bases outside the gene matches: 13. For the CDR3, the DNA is TGCAGTGCTAGAGATTTGCTTACAGGGGGCGCAGGCAATTCACCCCTCCACTTT. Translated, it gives CSARDLLTGGAGNSPLHF.

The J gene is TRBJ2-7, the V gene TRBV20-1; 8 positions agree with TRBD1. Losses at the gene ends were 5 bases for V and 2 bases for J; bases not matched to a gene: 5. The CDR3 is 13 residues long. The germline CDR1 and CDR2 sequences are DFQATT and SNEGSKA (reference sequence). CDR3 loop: CSAEIQGAYEQYF. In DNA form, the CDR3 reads TGCAGTGCTGAAATACAGGGGGCCTACGAGCAGTACTTC.

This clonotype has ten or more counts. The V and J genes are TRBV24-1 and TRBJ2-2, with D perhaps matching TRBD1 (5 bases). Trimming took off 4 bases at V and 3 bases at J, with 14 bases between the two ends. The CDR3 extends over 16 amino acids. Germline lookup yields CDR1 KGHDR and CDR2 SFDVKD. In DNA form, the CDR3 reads TGTGCCACCAGTGAAAGGGGATGGCGCGACACCGGGGAGCTGTTTTTT. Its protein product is CATSERGWRDTGELFF.

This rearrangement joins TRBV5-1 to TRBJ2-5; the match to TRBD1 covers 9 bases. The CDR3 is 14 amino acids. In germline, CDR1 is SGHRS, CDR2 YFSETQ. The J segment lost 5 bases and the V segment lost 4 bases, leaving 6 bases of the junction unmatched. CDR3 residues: CASSEGQGIETQYF. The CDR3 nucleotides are TGCGCCAGCAGCGAAGGACAGGGGATCGAGACCCAGTACTTC.

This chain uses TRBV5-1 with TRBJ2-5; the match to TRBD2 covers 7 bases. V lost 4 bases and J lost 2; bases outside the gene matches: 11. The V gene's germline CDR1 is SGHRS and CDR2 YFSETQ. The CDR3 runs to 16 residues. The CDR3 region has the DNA TGCGCCAGCAGCCAAATGGGACTACCGGTACAAGAGACCCAGTACTTC. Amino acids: CASSQMGLPVQETQYF. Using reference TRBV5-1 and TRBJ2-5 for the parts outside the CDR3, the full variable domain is KAGVTQTPRYLIKTRGQQVTLSCSPISGHRSVSWYQQTPGQGLQFLFEYFSETQRNKGNFPGRFSGRQFSNSRSEMNVSTLELGDSALYLCASSQMGLPVQETQYFGPGTRLLVL.

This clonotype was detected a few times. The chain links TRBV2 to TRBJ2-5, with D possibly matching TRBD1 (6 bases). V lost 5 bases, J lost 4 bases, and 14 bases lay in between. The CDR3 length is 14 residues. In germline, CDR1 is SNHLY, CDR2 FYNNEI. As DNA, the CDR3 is TGTGCCAGCAGTATGCGTCAGGGGCTAGAGACCCAGTACTTC. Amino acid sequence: CASSMRQGLETQYF.

This CDR3 is CASSLIQDTEAFF. CDR3 coding DNA: TGCGCCAGCAGCCTAATTCAGGACACTGAAGCTTTCTTT. V and J are TRBV5-1 and TRBJ1-1; unclear D gene. CDR3 length: 13 residues. CDR1 is SGHRS and CDR2 is YFSETQ in the germline V gene. Trimming took 4 bases from V and 3 from J, leaving 10 bases between them.

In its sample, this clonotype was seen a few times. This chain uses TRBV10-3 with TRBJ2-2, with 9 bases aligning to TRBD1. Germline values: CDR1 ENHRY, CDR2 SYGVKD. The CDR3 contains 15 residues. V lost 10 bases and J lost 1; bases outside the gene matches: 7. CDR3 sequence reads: CATTWGQGNTGELFF. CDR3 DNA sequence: TGTGCCACAACCTGGGGACAGGGGAACACCGGGGAGCTGTTTTTT.

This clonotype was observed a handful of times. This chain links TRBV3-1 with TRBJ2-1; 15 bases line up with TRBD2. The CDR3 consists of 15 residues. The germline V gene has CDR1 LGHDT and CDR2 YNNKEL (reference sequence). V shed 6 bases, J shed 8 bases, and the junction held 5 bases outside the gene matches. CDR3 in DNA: TGTGCCAGCAGAGAAGGACTAGCGGGGGGGTATGAGCAGTTCTTC. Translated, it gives CASREGLAGGYEQFF.

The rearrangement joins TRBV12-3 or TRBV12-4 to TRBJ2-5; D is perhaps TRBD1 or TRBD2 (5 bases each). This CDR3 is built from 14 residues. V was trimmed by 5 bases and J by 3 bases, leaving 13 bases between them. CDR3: CASSELWGKETQYF. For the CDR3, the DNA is TGTGCCAGCAGTGAGCTATGGGGGAAAGAGACCCAGTACTTC.

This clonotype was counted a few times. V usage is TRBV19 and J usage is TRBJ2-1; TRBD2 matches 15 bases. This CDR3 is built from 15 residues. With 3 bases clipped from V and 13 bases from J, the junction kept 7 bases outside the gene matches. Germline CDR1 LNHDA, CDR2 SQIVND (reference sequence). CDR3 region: CASSMSWGLAGGQFF. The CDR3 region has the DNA TGTGCCAGTAGTATGAGTTGGGGACTAGCGGGAGGCCAGTTCTTC.

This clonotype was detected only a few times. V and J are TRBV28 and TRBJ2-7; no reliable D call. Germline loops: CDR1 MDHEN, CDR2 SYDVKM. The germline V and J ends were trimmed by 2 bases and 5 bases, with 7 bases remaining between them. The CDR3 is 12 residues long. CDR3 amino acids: CASSLRVDEQYF. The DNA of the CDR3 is TGTGCCAGCAGTTTACGGGTTGACGAGCAGTACTTC.

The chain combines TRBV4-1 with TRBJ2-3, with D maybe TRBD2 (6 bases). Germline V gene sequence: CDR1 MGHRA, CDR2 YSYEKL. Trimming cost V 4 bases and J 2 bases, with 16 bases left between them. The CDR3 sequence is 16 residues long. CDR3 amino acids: CASSRLAVMNTDTQYF. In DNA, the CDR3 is TGCGCCAGCAGCCGATTAGCGGTTATGAACACAGATACGCAGTATTTT.